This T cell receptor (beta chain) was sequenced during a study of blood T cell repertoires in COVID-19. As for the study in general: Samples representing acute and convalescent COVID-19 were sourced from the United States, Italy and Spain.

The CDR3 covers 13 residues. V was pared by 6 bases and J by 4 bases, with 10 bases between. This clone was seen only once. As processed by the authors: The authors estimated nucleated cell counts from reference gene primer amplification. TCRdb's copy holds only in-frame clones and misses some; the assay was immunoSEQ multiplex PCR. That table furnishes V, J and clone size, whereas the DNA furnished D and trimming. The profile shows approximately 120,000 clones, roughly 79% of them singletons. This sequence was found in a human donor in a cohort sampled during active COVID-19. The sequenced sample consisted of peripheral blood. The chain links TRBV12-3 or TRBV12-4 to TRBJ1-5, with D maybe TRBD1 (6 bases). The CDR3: CASSSDRNQPQHF. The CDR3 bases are TGTGCCAGCAGCTCGGACAGAAATCAGCCCCAGCATTTT.